This TCR beta chain was sequenced for a study of OX40 agonist ivuxolimab in advanced cancers. Study findings and constraints: Average numbers of expanded clones were greater in CD8+ T cells than in CD4+. Specificity for antigen went undetermined in the expanded peripheral T cells.

On this clone itself: Its antigen is undetermined.

This CDR3 spans 14 amino acids. After removal of 3 bases from V and 6 bases from J, the junction contained 4 bases not matched to a gene. The germline gives CDR1 LNHDA, CDR2 SQIVND (reference sequence). Profiled with immunoSEQ multiplex PCR; TCRdb holds only in-frame clones, not every one. Among about 76,000 clones listed, roughly nine tenths were seen once. Systemic immunosuppression or autoimmune disease history was grounds to exclude patients. Collection of blood occurred at baseline, at cycle 4 day 1, and at cycle 7 day 1. This chain links TRBV19 with TRBJ1-4; 7 positions agree with TRBD1. The TCR originated in an adult with an advanced solid tumor such as melanoma, head and neck, liver or kidney cancer. The sequences come from CD4+ or CD8+ T cells sorted from blood, collected in a trial of the OX40 agonist ivuxolimab. Here the CDR3 reads CASSMGTAYEKLFF. The CDR3 DNA reads as TGTGCCAGTAGTATGGGGACAGCCTATGAAAAACTGTTTTTT. Complete variable domain (other parts from reference TRBV19 and TRBJ1-4): DGGITQSPKYLFRKEGQNVTLSCEQNLNHDAMYWYRQDPGQGLRLIYYSQIVNDFQKGDIAEGYSVSREKKESFPLTVTSAQKNPTAFYLCASSMGTAYEKLFFGSGTQLSVL.